This entry lists 30 T cell receptor beta chains sequenced from one sample in a study of tumor and adjacent non-tumor tissue in lung cancer. A modified ARM-PCR protocol with three rounds of nested PCR amplified TCRbeta. TCRdb re-called the multiplex PCR reads with MiXCR, one entry per CDR3 protein. The sample has tens of thousands of distinct CDR3 sequences, 55% to 70% seen once; the top ten hold around a quarter. RNA was extracted from bulk tissue without any cell sorting. This non-tumor lung sample came from over 3 cm beyond the tumor edge. Material: distant non-tumor lung tissue. The receptors were gathered from a woman aged 50 to 60 with non-small cell lung cancer.

Details on this clonotype: At one end, the junction sequence differs from germline, possibly due to a read error. This chain connects TRBV11-3 to TRBJ2-3; 7 nucleotides agree with TRBD1. The CDR3 totals 14 residues. Germline CDR1 SGHNT, CDR2 YENEEA. The DNA for the CDR3 is TGTGCCAGCAGCTTGGACAGGATGGCAGATACCCAGTATTTT. This sequence encodes CASSLDRMADTQYF.

This clonotype was counted many times. The chain couples TRBV20-1 to TRBJ2-1, with 9 bases that match TRBD2. CDR1 is DFQATT and CDR2 is SNEGSKA in the germline V gene (reference sequence). The CDR3 spans 16 residues. J lost 3 bases, V lost 0 bases, and 6 bases had no gene match. The CDR3 spells CSARELAGEGYNEQFF. CDR3 DNA sequence: TGCAGTGCTAGAGAATTAGCGGGAGAGGGCTACAATGAGCAGTTCTTC.

As to this clonotype: Mismatch with germline at one junction end may stem from a read error. V usage is TRBV5-6 and J usage is TRBJ2-3; D is perhaps TRBD2 (5 bases). CDR1 and CDR2 (germline): SGHDT, YYEEEE. The CDR3 is made up of 15 amino acids. CDR3 sequence reads: CASSQLVGARDTRYF. As DNA, the CDR3 is TGTGCCAGCAGCCAATTAGTGGGAGCAAGAGATACGCGGTATTTT.

As to this clonotype: The junction departs from germline at one end; a sequencing error may be responsible. This chain links TRBV4-3 with TRBJ2-6; 10 bases line up with TRBD1. This CDR3 has 20 residues. CDR1 and CDR2 (germline): LGHNA, YSLEER. Written as DNA, the CDR3 is TGCGCCAGCAGTCAAGATCAATTTGGGACAGGGGCTCATGGGGCCAACGTCCTGACTTTC. As protein: CASSQDQFGTGAHGANVLTF.

V gene TRBV5-4 combines with J gene TRBJ2-5; D is perhaps TRBD1 (6 bases). The CDR3 covers 14 residues. Germline loops: CDR1 SGHNT, CDR2 YYREEE (reference sequence). V lost 7 bases and J lost 3, with 16 bases in between. The CDR3 protein is CASLRWDNKETQYF. The CDR3 DNA is TGTGCCAGCCTACGTTGGGACAACAAAGAGACCCAGTACTTC. Full variable domain (remainder filled in from reference TRBV5-4 and TRBJ2-5): ETGVTQSPTHLIKTRGQQVTLRCSSQSGHNTVSWYQQALGQGPQFIFQYYREEENGRGNFPPRFSGLQFPNYSSELNVNALELDDSALYLCASLRWDNKETQYFGPGTRLLVL.

Comments on this clonotype: Germline is not matched at one junction end, which may reflect a read error. The rearrangement links TRBV11-3 to TRBJ2-2; D is undetermined. Germline assignment: CDR1 SGHNT and CDR2 YENEEA. This CDR3 has 13 residues. The CDR3 bases are TGTGCCATCAGCTGGCACGACACCGGGGAGCTGTTTTTT. Amino acid sequence: CAISWHDTGELFF.

This clonotype was found once. This rearrangement joins TRBV5-6 to TRBJ2-2; 7 nucleotides line up with TRBD1. J gave up 7 bases and V 4 bases, and 4 bases lay outside the gene matches. Germline V CDR1 and CDR2: SGHDT, YYEEEE. The CDR3 loop spans 13 amino acids. The CDR3 sequence: CASSGTGVGELFF. The CDR3 DNA is TGTGCCAGCAGCGGAACAGGGGTCGGGGAGCTGTTTTTT. Based on the CDR3 plus reference TRBV5-6 and TRBJ2-2, the full variable domain is DAGVTQSPTHLIKTRGQQVTLRCSPKSGHDTVSWYQQALGQGPQFIFQYYEEEERQRGNFPDRFSGHQFPNYSSELNVNALLLGDSALYLCASSGTGVGELFFGEGSRLTVL.

Concerning this clonotype: Compared with germline, one end of the junction differs, possibly owing to a read error. CDR3 sequence (DNA): TGCAGCGTCCTAATTGGACAGGGGGCGCAAGGCTACATCTTC. The encoded protein is CSVLIGQGAQGYIF. The rearrangement joins TRBV29-1 to TRBJ1-2, with 11 bases identical to TRBD1. Germline V gives CDR1 SQVTM, CDR2 ANQGSEA. The CDR3 contains 14 residues.

A word on this clonotype: Likely a read error: the CDR3 ends without its conserved phenylalanine or tryptophan. The DNA of the CDR3 is TGCAGCGCTGCGGTCAATAGCGGGAGGGTCGTGGAGACCCAGTACTGC. This gives the protein CSAAVNSGRVVETQYC. J is TRBJ2-5 and V is TRBV29-1; TRBD2 matches at 11 bases. CDR3 length equals 16 residues. Germline CDR1 reads SQVTM; CDR2 reads ANQGSEA. Unmatched junction bases numbered 15, after V lost 7 bases and J lost 5 bases.

J is TRBJ2-7 and V is TRBV20-1, with 10 bases aligning to TRBD2. Germline V gives CDR1 DFQATT, CDR2 SNEGSKA (reference sequence). The CDR3 has 15 residues. The V segment lost 5 bases and the J segment 0 bases; nucleotides outside the gene matches: 7. CDR3 in amino acids: CSAVGVAGGSYEQYF. DNA of the CDR3: TGCAGTGCTGTGGGAGTAGCGGGAGGCTCCTACGAGCAGTACTTC.

On this clonotype itself: One end of the junction varies from germline; a read error may be responsible. The CDR3 region has the DNA TGCGCCAGCAGCTTGGGACAGGGGAGGGACAATGAGCAGTTTTTC. It translates to CASSLGQGRDNEQFF. V and J are TRBV5-1 and TRBJ2-1; D perhaps matches TRBD1 (8 bases). The germline V gene has CDR1 SGHRS and CDR2 YFSETQ. The CDR3 is 15 amino acids.

About this clonotype: Germline and junction disagree at one end, which may indicate a read error. The V call is TRBV29-1, the J call TRBJ2-1; 8 nucleotides match TRBD2. The J call may be faulty, since TRBJ2-7 better matches the DNA end. The CDR3 spans 13 residues. Germline V gene sequence: CDR1 SQVTM, CDR2 ANQGSEA. The CDR3 DNA sequence: TGCAGCGTAGAAGGGACTAGTTACAATGAGCAGTACTTC. Translating it yields CSVEGTSYNEQYF.

With respect to this clonotype: The junction does not match germline at one end; this may be a read error. The gene calls are TRBV6-1 and TRBJ2-1, with 8 bases fitting TRBD2. Germline V CDR1 and CDR2: MNHNS, SASEGT. CDR3 length equals 15 residues. The CDR3, as DNA: TGTGTCAGCAGTGAAGCCAGCGGGGGTTACAATGAGCTGTTCTTC. Its translation: CVSSEASGGYNELFF.

The chain couples TRBV11-2 to TRBJ1-1; D is uncertain. There are 14 residues in the CDR3. The germline V gene encodes CDR1 SGHAT and CDR2 FQNNGV. With 6 bases removed from V and 4 bases from J, the gap between germline ends came to 15 bases. The chain's CDR3 is CASSFAGKSTEAFF. For the CDR3, the DNA is TGTGCCAGCAGTTTCGCAGGAAAGAGCACTGAAGCTTTCTTT.

On this clonotype itself: This may come from a read error, since a much larger clone is one base off. The rearrangement joins TRBV5-4 to TRBJ2-7; D possibly uses TRBD1 or TRBD2 (6 bases each). Deletions cut 4 bases from V and 2 bases from J, with 13 bases between. Germline CDR1 and CDR2: SGHNT and YYREEE (reference sequence). The CDR3 totals 14 residues. CDR3: CASSTEGHPYEQYF. The CDR3 DNA is TGTGCCAGCAGCACGGAGGGACACCCCTACGAGCAGTACTTC.

The V call is TRBV4-1, the J call TRBJ1-1; a weak D match, TRBD1 (6 bases). Looked up from germline, CDR1 is MGHRA and CDR2 is YSYEKL. CDR3 size: 16 residues. The chain's CDR3 is CTISQDCYRANTEAFF. The CDR3 coding sequence is TGCACCATCAGCCAAGATTGTTACAGGGCGAACACTGAAGCTTTCTTT.

In its sample, this clonotype was seen once. With a much larger clone just one base away, this may be a read error. The gene calls are TRBV6-5 and TRBJ2-4, with D maybe TRBD1 (5 bases). The germline V gene encodes CDR1 MNHEY and CDR2 SVGAGI. This CDR3 contains 13 residues. The CDR3 DNA sequence: TGTGCCAGCAGACAGGACCAAGGGAACATTCACTACTTC. Amino acids: CASRQDQGNIHYF.

Worth noting for this clonotype: Being one base from a much bigger clone, this may be a read error. This sequence joins TRBV12-3 or TRBV12-4 and TRBJ2-1, with D tentatively TRBD2 (5 bases). The CDR3 contains 14 residues. In DNA, the CDR3 is TGTGTCAGCAGTTTTAGCGAGATTAACAATGAGCAGTTCTTC. Translated: CVSSFSEINNEQFF.

With regard to this clonotype: A much larger clone differs from this one at a single base, so this may be a read error. V usage is TRBV6-5 and J usage is TRBJ2-3; D remains unclear. CDR1 and CDR2 (germline): MNHEY, SVGAGI. The CDR3 consists of 15 residues. The V end lost 0 bases, the J end lost 0 bases, and 7 bases lay between the germline ends. CDR3 sequence reads: CASSYSTHSTDTQYF. The CDR3 DNA is TGTGCCAGCAGTTACTCGACTCATAGCACAGATACGCAGTATTTT.

Regarding this clonotype: A clone one base away is much larger, so this may be a read error. The chain couples TRBV5-4 to TRBJ1-1; the match to TRBD1 covers 8 bases. With 4 bases clipped from V and 4 bases from J, the junction kept 6 bases outside the gene matches. The CDR3 totals 14 residues. Germline V gene lookup returns CDR1 SGHNT and CDR2 YYREEE (reference sequence). The DNA for the CDR3 is TGTGCCAGCAGCCCGGGACAGGCGAGCACTGAAGCTTTCTTT. Protein product: CASSPGQASTEAFF.

As for this clonotype: A much bigger clone sits one base away, suggesting this may be a read error. The J gene is TRBJ2-1, the V gene TRBV6-6; D uncertain. V was cut by 1 base and J by 12 bases, with 13 bases left in between. The CDR3 sequence is 13 residues long. The germline CDR1 and CDR2 sequences are MNHNY and SVGAGI (reference sequence). CDR3 loop: CASSYYVHGGQFF. The CDR3 DNA reads TGTGCCAGCAGTTACTATGTTCACGGCGGGCAGTTCTTC.

As regards this clonotype: The CDR3 does not close with the conserved phenylalanine or tryptophan, likely indicating a read error. The rearrangement uses TRBV5-1 and TRBJ2-7, with TRBD1 matching 9 bases. J was trimmed by 6 bases and V by 4 bases; bases with no gene match: 2. The CDR3 has 12 residues. Germline lookup yields CDR1 SGHRS and CDR2 YFSETQ. DNA of the CDR3: TGCGCCAGCAGCGCGGACAGGGGCGAGCAGTACATC. Translated: CASSADRGEQYI.

On this clonotype: A read error may produce the germline difference seen at one junction end. J is TRBJ2-5 and V is TRBV29-1; a weak D match, TRBD2 (6 bases). The CDR3 covers 16 residues. CDR1 is SQVTM, CDR2 ANQGSEA, per germline. The CDR3 sequence: CSVAVNSGRVVETQHF. The CDR3 coding sequence is TGCAGCGTTGCGGTCAATAGCGGTAGGGTAGTGGAGACCCAGCACTTC.

Regarding this clonotype: At one of its ends the junction is not consistent with the germline gene, which may arise from a read error. This chain links TRBV20-1 with TRBJ2-1; D possibly corresponds to TRBD1 (6 bases). CDR3 size: 19 residues. The germline CDR1 and CDR2 sequences are DFQATT and SNEGSKA (reference sequence). The CDR3, as DNA: TGCAGTGCTAGAGAGCAAGGTCTTCGAGGGGGAGTAGCATACAATGAGCAGTCCTTC. Translation gives CSAREQGLRGGVAYNEQSF.

This clonotype turned up a few times. An end of the junction does not agree with germline; a read error may underlie this. This chain links TRBV12-3 or TRBV12-4 with TRBJ1-1; no definite D call. The CDR3 consists of 13 residues. CDR3 sequence reads: CTSSLAENTEAFF. CDR3 nucleotide sequence: TGTACCAGCAGTTTAGCTGAGAACACTGAAGCTTTCTTT.

With respect to this clonotype: At one of its ends the junction is not consistent with the germline gene, which may arise from a read error. The chain couples TRBV5-4 to TRBJ1-1; D possibly corresponds to TRBD1 (6 bases). Germline CDR1 reads SGHNT; CDR2 reads YYREEE (reference sequence). The CDR3 covers 17 residues. CDR3 loop: CASSAKTRQAINTEDFF. The CDR3 DNA is TGTGCCAGCAGCGCAAAAACCCGACAGGCAATCAACACTGAAGATTTCTTT.

Turning to this clonotype: One end of the junction fails to match germline, which may point to a read error. The chain has TRBV29-1 and TRBJ2-2, with D maybe TRBD1 (6 bases). This CDR3 is 12 amino acids long. CDR1 is SQVTM and CDR2 is ANQGSEA in the germline V gene. The CDR3 DNA sequence: TGCAGCGTTGTTGGGGACACCGGTGAGCTGGTTTTT. Encoded protein: CSVVGDTGELVF.

A remark on this clonotype: This CDR3 fails to terminate in the conserved phenylalanine or tryptophan, so it likely reflects a read error. V and J are TRBV28 and TRBJ2-1, with no clear D. The germline V gene encodes CDR1 MDHEN and CDR2 SYDVKM. There are 11 residues in the CDR3. In nucleotides, the CDR3 is TGTACCAGCAGTCCTCTCCGGGAGCAGTTCTAC. Translating gives CTSSPLREQFY.

This chain connects TRBV11-1 to TRBJ2-7; 9 bases align to TRBD1. The CDR3 contains 15 residues. Germline V CDR1 and CDR2: SGHAT, FQDESV (reference sequence). CDR3 amino acids: CASSLRDRDEYEQYV. The CDR3 region has the DNA TGTGCAAGCAGCTTACGGGACAGGGACGAGTACGAGCAGTACGTC.

This clonotype was counted between two and nine times. At one end the junction does not follow the germline gene, possibly because of a read error. The J gene is TRBJ2-1, the V gene TRBV12-3 or TRBV12-4, with 7 bases identical to TRBD1. The length of the CDR3 is 15 residues. In DNA, the CDR3 is TGTGCTAGCACCACCTTGGGACAGACAAGCAATGAGCAGTTCTTC. The encoded protein is CASTTLGQTSNEQFF.